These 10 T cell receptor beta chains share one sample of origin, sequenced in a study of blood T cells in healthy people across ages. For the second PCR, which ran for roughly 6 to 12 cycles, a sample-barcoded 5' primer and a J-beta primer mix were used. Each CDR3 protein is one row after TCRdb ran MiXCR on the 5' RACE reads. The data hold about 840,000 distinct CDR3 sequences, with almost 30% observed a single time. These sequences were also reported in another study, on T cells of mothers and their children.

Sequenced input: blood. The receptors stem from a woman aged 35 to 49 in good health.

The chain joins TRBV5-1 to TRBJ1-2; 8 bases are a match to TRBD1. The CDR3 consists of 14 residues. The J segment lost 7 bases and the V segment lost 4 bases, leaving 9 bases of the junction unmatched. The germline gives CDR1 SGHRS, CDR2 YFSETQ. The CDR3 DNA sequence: TGCGCCAGCAGCCCGGACAGGGAAGTTGGTGGCTACACCTTC. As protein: CASSPDREVGGYTF.

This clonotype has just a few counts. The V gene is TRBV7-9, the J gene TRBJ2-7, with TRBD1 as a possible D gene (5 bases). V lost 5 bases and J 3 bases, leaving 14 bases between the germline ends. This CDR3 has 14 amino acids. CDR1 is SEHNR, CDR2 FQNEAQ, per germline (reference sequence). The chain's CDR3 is CASSPVRGFYEQYF. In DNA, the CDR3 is TGTGCCAGCAGCCCCGTTAGGGGTTTCTACGAGCAGTACTTC.

CDR3 nucleotides: TGTGCCAGCACCAAGGGCGGTACAGGGGGGGGAGATACGCAGTATTTT. It encodes CASTKGGTGGGDTQYF. This chain joins TRBV28 and TRBJ2-3; D is possibly TRBD1 (8 bases). Germline V CDR1 and CDR2: MDHEN, SYDVKM. The CDR3 spans 16 residues. V was pared by 7 bases and J by 5 bases, with 22 bases between.

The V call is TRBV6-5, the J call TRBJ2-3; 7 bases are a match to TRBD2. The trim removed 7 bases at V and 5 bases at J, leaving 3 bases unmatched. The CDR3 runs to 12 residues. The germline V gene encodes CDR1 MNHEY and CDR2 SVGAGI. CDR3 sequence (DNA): TGTGCCAGCAAGCGGGGCGAAGATACGCAGTATTTT. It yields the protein CASKRGEDTQYF.

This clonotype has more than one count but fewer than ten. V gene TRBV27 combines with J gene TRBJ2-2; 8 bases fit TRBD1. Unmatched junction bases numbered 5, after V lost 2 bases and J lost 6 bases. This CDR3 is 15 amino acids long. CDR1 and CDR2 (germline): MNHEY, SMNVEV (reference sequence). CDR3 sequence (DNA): TGTGCCAGCAGTTTAATGGGCAGGGGGCCCGGGGAGCTGTTTTTT. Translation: CASSLMGRGPGELFF.

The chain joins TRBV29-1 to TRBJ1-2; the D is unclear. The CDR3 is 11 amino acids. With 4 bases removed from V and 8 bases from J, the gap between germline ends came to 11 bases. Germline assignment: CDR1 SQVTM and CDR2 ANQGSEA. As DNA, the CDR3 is TGCAGCGTTGGGACTATAGCAGGCTACACCTTC. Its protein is CSVGTIAGYTF.

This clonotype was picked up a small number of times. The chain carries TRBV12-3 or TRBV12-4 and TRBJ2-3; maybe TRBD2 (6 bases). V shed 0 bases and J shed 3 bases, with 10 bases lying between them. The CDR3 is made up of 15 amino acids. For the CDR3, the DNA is TGTGCCAGCAGTTTAGCCGGGACTTGGACAGATACGCAGTATTTT. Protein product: CASSLAGTWTDTQYF.

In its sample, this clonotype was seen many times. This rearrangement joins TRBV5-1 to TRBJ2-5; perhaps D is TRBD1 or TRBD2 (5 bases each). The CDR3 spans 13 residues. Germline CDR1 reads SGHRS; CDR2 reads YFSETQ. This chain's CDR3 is CVSAYGAGETQYF. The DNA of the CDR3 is TGCGTCTCAGCCTACGGGGCTGGAGAGACCCAGTACTTC.

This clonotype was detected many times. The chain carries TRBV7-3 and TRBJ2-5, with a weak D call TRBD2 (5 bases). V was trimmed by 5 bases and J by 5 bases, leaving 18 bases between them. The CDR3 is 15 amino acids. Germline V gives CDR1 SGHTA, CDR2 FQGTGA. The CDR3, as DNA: TGTGCCAGCAGCGATACCGGGGTCCAAACGGAGACCCAGTACTTC. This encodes CASSDTGVQTETQYF.

The DNA for the CDR3 is TGCGCCAGCAGCCAAGATGCGATAGCGGGGGAATACGAGCAGTACTTC. This codes for CASSQDAIAGEYEQYF. The gene calls are TRBV4-3 and TRBJ2-7; 9 nucleotides line up with TRBD2. The ends lost 0 bases at V and 4 bases at J; junction bases unmatched: 7. Germline CDR1 and CDR2: LGHNA and YSLEER. This CDR3 is 16 amino acids long.